A selection of T cell receptor beta chains follows, all from one sample in a study of OX40 agonist ivuxolimab in advanced cancers. Libraries were prepared by immunoSEQ multiplex PCR; TCRdb keeps only in-frame clonotypes and omits some of them. Seen here are 70,000 to 75,000 clones, around four fifths observed once, and the top ten hold approximately 6%. Sample: CD4+ or CD8+ T cells sorted from blood, taken in a trial of the OX40 agonist ivuxolimab. Source of these receptors: an adult with an advanced solid tumor such as melanoma, head and neck, liver or kidney cancer. CDR3s include the opening cysteine and the closing phenylalanine or tryptophan. A D gene is named only where the DNA matches it firmly. Not all rows give a size; the values are once, few, many and, for expanded clones, a class.

d_gene	abundance	v_gene	j_gene	CDR3nt	CDR3aa
TRBD2	.	TRBV5-6	TRBJ2-5	TGTGCCAGCAGCTGGGGGGGGATGGGAGAGACCCAGTACTTC	CASSWGGMGETQYF
TRBD2	.	TRBV4-3	TRBJ2-7	TGCGCCAGCAGCCAAGTAGGGGGACTAGCGGGCGAGCAGTACTTC	CASSQVGGLAGEQYF
.	.	TRBV10-1	TRBJ2-1	TGCGCCAGCAGTGGGGACCTGGAGCGGCGTGACTCCTACAATGAGCAGTTCTTC	CASSGDLERRDSYNEQFF
TRBD1	.	TRBV28	TRBJ1-5	TGTGCCAGCAGTTCCCGACAGGGATGGGAGCCCCAGCATTTT	CASSSRQGWEPQHF
.	few	TRBV4-3	TRBJ2-7	TGCGCCAGCAGCCAAGGGGTAGGGTCCTACGAGCAGTACTTC	CASSQGVGSYEQYF
TRBD1	.	TRBV7-2	TRBJ1-2	TGTGCCAGCAGCTTAGCTGCAGGGGGCTTCTATGGCTACACCTTC	CASSLAAGGFYGYTF
.	once	TRBV7-9	TRBJ2-3	TGTGCCAGCAGCCCCCGGGCGTCAAACCTAGATACGCAGTATTTT	CASSPRASNLDTQYF
.	.	TRBV14	TRBJ2-3	TGTGCCAGCAGCCAATCCAGTAGCACAGATACGCAGTATTTT	CASSQSSSTDTQYF
.	.	TRBV23-1	TRBJ2-1	TGCGCCAGCACTTCAAGGATCAGGGGCCCCTACAATGAGCAGTTCTTC	CASTSRIRGPYNEQFF
.	few	TRBV25-1	TRBJ1-1	TGTGCCAGCAGAGGGACGCCGAACACTGAAGCTTTCTTT	CASRGTPNTEAFF
TRBD1	.	TRBV6-5	TRBJ2-7	TGTGCCAGCAGACTTCGACAGGGTTACTACGAGCAGTACTTC	CASRLRQGYYEQYF
TRBD2	.	TRBV7-2	TRBJ2-7	TGTGCCAGCAGCTTAGGCGGACTAGCGGGAGCCGCATGGGAGCAGTACTTC	CASSLGGLAGAAWEQYF
.	.	TRBV19	TRBJ1-6	TGTGCCAGTAGTCAGGGGACCGCCTATAATTCACCCCTCCACTTT	CASSQGTAYNSPLHF
.	.	TRBV29-1	TRBJ2-1	TGCAGCGTAAGGACCTCAACCTACAATGAGCAGTTCTTC	CSVRTSTYNEQFF
.	.	TRBV10-3	TRBJ2-3	TGTGCCATCGCGGGAACAGATACGCAGTATTTT	CAIAGTDTQYF
.	.	TRBV18	TRBJ1-4	TGTGCCAGCTCACTAACGACACGTACTAATGAAAAACTGTTTTTT	CASSLTTRTNEKLFF
.	.	TRBV6-5	TRBJ1-1	TGTGCCAGCAGTTACTCACAACGAGGGGGCACTGAAGCTTTCTTT	CASSYSQRGGTEAFF
TRBD1	.	TRBV5-4	TRBJ1-1	TGTGCCAGCAGCGAGGACAGGGAACTCACTGAAGCTTTCTTT	CASSEDRELTEAFF
TRBD2	.	TRBV5-1	TRBJ2-3	TGCGCCAGCAGCTTCCCGGGACTAGCGGGAGCAGATACGCAGTATTTT	CASSFPGLAGADTQYF
TRBD1	few	TRBV25-1	TRBJ2-7	TGTGCCAGCAGTGAACGGGACAGGGCGTACGAGCAGTACTTC	CASSERDRAYEQYF
.	.	TRBV9	TRBJ2-5	TGTGCCAGCAGCGTAGGGTGGGGCAGGGAGGAGACCCAGTACTTC	CASSVGWGREETQYF
TRBD2	few	TRBV7-2	TRBJ2-1	TGTGCCAGCAGCTACGAGCGGGGCAGGTCACAGTTCTTC	CASSYERGRSQFF
.	few	TRBV4-3	TRBJ2-1	TGCGCCAGCAGCCAAGGGACTACCTTGTACAATGAGCAGTTCTTC	CASSQGTTLYNEQFF
.	.	TRBV6-5	TRBJ1-1	TGTGCCAGCAGTTACGGCTGGGGGACTGAAGCTTTCTTT	CASSYGWGTEAFF
TRBD2	.	TRBV11-2	TRBJ2-3	TGTGCCAGCAGCCAGCGGACTCCTAGCGGGAGGGGAGATACGCAGTATTTT	CASSQRTPSGRGDTQYF
.	.	TRBV12-2	TRBJ1-2	TGTGCAAGTCGCTTAAGACACTATGGCTACACCTTC	CASRLRHYGYTF
TRBD2	.	TRBV19	TRBJ2-2	TGTGCCAGTATCCGGGGGGTCCGACCCGGGGAGCTGTTTTTT	CASIRGVRPGELFF
.	.	TRBV29-1	TRBJ1-2	TGCAGCGTTGAAAGGGTAACCAACTATGGCTACACCTTC	CSVERVTNYGYTF
TRBD1	.	TRBV11-2	TRBJ2-2	TGTGCCAGCAGCTCCGGCCAAGGGCAGGGGGCTCGGACCGGGGAGCTGTTTTTT	CASSSGQGQGARTGELFF
TRBD1	.	TRBV5-8	TRBJ1-5	TGTGCCAGCAGCCTCGGGACAGGTTATGGCAATCAGCCCCAGCATTTT	CASSLGTGYGNQPQHF
.	.	TRBV10-2	TRBJ2-5	TGCGCCAGCAGTGAGTGGGGAGAGACCCAGTACTTC	CASSEWGETQYF
.	.	TRBV18	TRBJ1-3	TGTGCCAGCTCACCTAGACAGGCGAGCTCTGGAAACACCATATATTTT	CASSPRQASSGNTIYF
.	.	TRBV11-2	TRBJ1-1	TGTGCCAGCAGCTCCCTGGGGGGGCTTGCTGAAGCTTTCTTT	CASSSLGGLAEAFF
.	.	TRBV11-1	TRBJ2-2	TGTGCCAGCAGCTTAGGATGGGTCACCGGGGAGCTGTTTTTT	CASSLGWVTGELFF
.	.	TRBV28	TRBJ1-2	TGTGCCAGCAGCCCGGGGACCCGAAGACCTTATGGCTACACCTTC	CASSPGTRRPYGYTF
.	few	TRBV7-2	TRBJ1-5	TGTGCCAGCAGCCCCCCTCCCTTTTATAGCAATCAGCCCCAGCATTTT	CASSPPPFYSNQPQHF
.	few	TRBV7-3	TRBJ2-1	TGTGCCAGCAGCTTGACCCCCAGTCGGGACCATGAGCAGTTCTTC	CASSLTPSRDHEQFF
.	.	TRBV7-3	TRBJ1-2	TGTGCCAGCAGCTTAAACAGGGCCGACTATGGCTACACCTTC	CASSLNRADYGYTF
.	.	TRBV21-1	TRBJ2-1	TGTGCCAGCAGCAAAGGGGGCCTAGCGGGAGGGCCCAAAAAAATGATGAACTACAATGAGCAGTTCTTC	CASSKGGLAGGPKKMMNYNEQFF
.	many	TRBV28	TRBJ1-2	TGTGCCAGCAGTCCCCTCGCGACCGGTACCTATGGCTACACCTTC	CASSPLATGTYGYTF
.	.	TRBV2	TRBJ2-2	TGTGCCAGCAGTACAGGGTTGGGTGGAACCGGGGAGCTGTTTTTT	CASSTGLGGTGELFF
TRBD1	.	TRBV2	TRBJ1-5	TGTGCCAGCAAAGGGGGCGGGAGCAATCAGCCCCAGCATTTT	CASKGGGSNQPQHF
.	.	TRBV13	TRBJ2-5	TGTGCCAGCAGCCTACCGGGATTCGAACAAGAGACCCAGTACTTC	CASSLPGFEQETQYF
.	once	TRBV27	TRBJ2-7	TGTGCCAGCAGACTGAGGGGCGTGTCCACGGGGCACGAGCAGTACTTC	CASRLRGVSTGHEQYF
.	.	TRBV2	TRBJ1-1	TGTGCCAGCAGTGACCCAACAGGGTACACTGAAGCTTTCTTT	CASSDPTGYTEAFF
.	.	TRBV19	TRBJ2-2	TGTGCCACCTTGTCGGGGTTCTACACCGGGGAGCTGTTTTTT	CATLSGFYTGELFF
TRBD1	once	TRBV29-1	TRBJ2-1	TGCAGCGTCGATGGGACAGGGGGGGGCAATGAGCAGTTCTTC	CSVDGTGGGNEQFF